This T cell receptor beta chain emerged from a study of cytomegalovirus exposure and HLA in healthy donors (TCRdb year 2017). The study in broad terms: In an earlier analysis of around 540 of the donors, about 260 Gb of sequence data and 117 million unique TCR beta sequences from 150 million to 200 million T cells were reported. Roughly 300 gigabases of sequencing data and tens of millions of unique TCR sequences made up an early release that covered roughly 670 HLA-typed donors. The genetic ancestry cluster associated with self-reported Caucasian donors included 70% to 85% of the roughly 400 genotyped donors. The study was designed to test whether signatures of past pathogen exposure could be identified by cataloging public T cell receptors. The T cell repertoires of 550 to 850 subjects were profiled by immunosequencing and related to cytomegalovirus serostatus. In addition to the first cohort of around 670 subjects, a separate validation cohort of approximately 120 different subjects was used. To predict cytomegalovirus infection status, the study combined high-throughput TCR immunosequencing, statistical association of individual TCRs with disease status, and machine learning. A later analysis re-examined previously published TCR beta repertoires from more than 650 donors and added high-resolution HLA genotyping to investigate patterns of TCR occurrence. Rather than drawing on any new phenotypic data, the later analysis identified candidate immune exposures from TCR beta sequences and the way those sequences occurred across donors. An earlier analysis of roughly 580 of the donors used high-throughput TCR beta sequencing to judge whether each TCR beta V gene segment behaved as functional or pseudogenic. Donor age, sex, ethnicity and CMV serostatus were compiled alongside the repertoire data. In a later genetic analysis, genome-wide SNP genotypes for about 65% of the roughly 670 donors were used, and that subset was treated as a discovery cohort. Every repertoire in the discovery cohort had been generated on one and the same sequencing platform. Both class I and class II loci were covered by HLA typing, at four-digit resolution. The number of typed donors differed by locus: roughly 620-640 for A, B, C, DRB1 and DQB1; 500 to 550 for DQA1; approximately 610 for DPA1; and some 430 for DPB1. About 5 DR-DQ haplotypes were handled as single units for association and clustering, since linkage in the cohort was strong. On average, roughly 240,000 unique TCR beta nucleotide sequences were sequenced per donor among roughly 430 genotyped donors of the cohort, with 15% to 20% of those sequences being non-productive. Study-wide findings and limitations: Because HLA typing was unavailable for some donors at each locus, only the typed subset was used in association tests. According to a later genetic analysis, donors in an Asian-associated ancestry cluster had fewer N-insertions in productive TCRs than the approximately 630-donor mean. Assigning TCR associations to individual alleles was difficult when HLA alleles, especially DR and DQ, strongly co-occurred. Correlated functional status among segregating V segments might reflect linkage disequilibrium, but an unknown experimental factor could not be ruled out. In an earlier analysis of about 600 of the donors, most TCR beta V segments appeared in productive rearrangements about 90% or about 30% of the time, broadly matching IMGT annotations. Several of the top co-occurrence clusters appeared to be linked to parvovirus B19, influenza, CMV and Epstein-Barr virus, according to a later analysis. Some IMGT-functional V segments, including TRBV6-2 and TRBV6-3, could not be distinguished by the 87-base-pair reads and were therefore excluded. In a later analysis, HLA-associated TCR beta chains were found to be more clonally expanded and to have lower generation probabilities than equally common non-associated chains. The authors suggested that the approach could potentially be generalized to other disease states and immunological phenotypes. According to a later analysis, TCR association rates differed among HLA loci, with DRB1 alleles showing the most associated TCRs and HLA-C alleles showing the fewest. The cohort was sequenced for TCR beta chains only, and without alpha or paired-chain data the features that could be detected were limited. Three of the identified cytomegalovirus-associated TCR beta chains were confirmed in vitro to be specific for cytomegalovirus antigens. Because counts were too low, around 17 rarely observed V segments, including chromosome 9 orphons, were left out of the earlier analysis of several hundred of the donors. The presence/absence analyses assumed that sequencing depth was roughly uniform across donors, and that assumption may not be true. A further reported finding was that TCR beta sequences accurately predicted the HLA-A and HLA-B alleles for most subjects in the first cohort. Most TCR sequences were seen in very few donors, while some public TCRs were found in many individuals. The classifier was reported to diagnose cytomegalovirus status with high specificity and sensitivity in both the original cohort and the validation cohort. The study gave a list of some 150 TCR beta chains associated with cytomegalovirus. V-gene and J-gene trimming of TCR beta chains was associated with a missense DCLRE1C variant in a later genetic analysis, and the association was replicated in an independent cohort. In a later analysis, most CMV-associated TCR beta chains were found to appear HLA-restricted, with HLA associations seemingly driven largely by CMV exposure. Immune exposure information for the cohort was limited to CMV serostatus. A group of highly shared sequence variants was considered likely to be a technical artifact of the sequencing pipeline. A later analysis associated about 17,000 TCR beta sequences with specific HLA alleles at a false discovery rate of 0.05.

Note on this clone: No cognate antigen has been identified for it. No quality values exist for individual bases; no much larger clone is one base distant.

The cohort was made up of approximately 700 healthy bone marrow donors. At the time of sampling, all cohort members were nominally healthy, though unrecorded immune exposures were likely present. The donor was CMV seronegative and was included in the group of under 450 seronegative cohort members. A peripheral blood sample was collected from each donor, and TCR beta sequencing was performed on peripheral blood mononuclear cells. Genomic DNA was extracted from the blood cell samples with the Qiagen DNeasy Blood Extraction Kit. The library came from the immunoSEQ multiplex PCR assay. For the multiplex PCR, a mixture combining 60 forward primers for TCR Vbeta segments and 13 reverse primers for TCR Jbeta segments was used. Amplification of the CDR3 region of rearranged TCR beta genes was performed with a multiplex PCR assay on genomic DNA. The amplified TCR beta libraries were sequenced on the Illumina HiSeq System as 87-base-pair reads. Per the original workflow: In a later analysis, approximately 74 million unique TCR beta chains were counted across the approximately 670 repertoires, and roughly 10 million of these chains were shared by at least two donors. A nearest-neighbor algorithm error-corrected the raw reads and collapsed the reads into unique sequences, merging closely related sequences to remove PCR and sequencing errors. CDR3 sequences were aligned to IMGT reference sequences to assign V, D and J gene segments. For a sequence to be retained, a match of at least six nucleotides to both a V gene segment and a J gene segment was required. A rearrangement was called productive if the CDR3 had no stop codons and remained in frame with V and J, and every other rearrangement was called non-productive. Following IMGT convention, CDR3 was defined as the stretch from the second conserved V-encoded cysteine to the conserved J-encoded phenylalanine. In an earlier analysis of around 570 of the donors, sequences lacking an unambiguous match to a single V gene segment were excluded. An earlier analysis of some 500 of the donors classified V segments as functional when productive rearrangements were above 56.7% and as segregating when the standard deviation between donors was above 5%. A statistical classification framework was built to diagnose cytomegalovirus status from the catalog of TCR beta chain sequences. V and J gene assignment, in a later analysis, came from comparing TCR nucleotide sequences with IMGT/GENE-DB human TR gene sequences. The TCRdist pipeline was used in a later analysis to assign CDR3 sequences and most-parsimonious VDJ recombination scenarios. A later analysis defined each TCR beta chain by its CDR3 amino acid sequence plus V-gene family, and excluded reads lacking a unique V-gene family. To address suspected cross-contamination and a sequencing artifact, a later analysis removed several hundred highly shared, low-generation-probability nucleotide sequences. In a later analysis, a clonal expansion index for each public chain was calculated from normalized within-repertoire ranks of inferred template counts. In a later analysis, generation probabilities were computed using a VDJ recombination model fitted to out-of-frame rearrangements, and the results were checked against IGoR. A later analysis scored TCR-TCR, TCR-HLA and TCR-CMV co-occurrence with hypergeometric tests, applying a repertoire-size bias correction to TCR pairs. To estimate false discovery rates, a later analysis permuted the HLA or CMV assignments 20 times. In a later analysis, co-occurring TCRs were grouped with DBSCAN, and TCRdist sequence similarity was added when clustering was performed within HLA-allele-positive subsets. Repertoires with fewer than 30,000 or more than 120,000 public chains were left out of co-occurrence clustering, as were four to six repertoires with anomalous nucleotide sharing. The clones in this table, taken by TCRdb from immuneACCESS, are in-frame only. Not every clone is retained; where verified, under half of the shortfall comes from an unresolved V gene, and the cause of the rest is unknown. The DNA was the basis for D and trimming; V, J and clone size are from that table. In all, the sample holds around 65,000 clones, and less than 70% of those were seen once. The ten largest make up 2.5% to 3% of the sample.

At the junction V is shortened by 6 bases and J by 0 bases; bases outside the gene matches: 13. Per the germline V gene, ENHRY is the CDR1 and SYGVKD is the CDR2. The CDR3, from cysteine to phenylalanine, totals 17 residues. Only CDR3 DNA remains: 51 bases, in frame from the first base. The clonotype was recovered from a young man in good health and CMV-seronegative. Material for sequencing was PBMCs. This receptor chain uses TRBV10-3 and TRBJ2-7; 8 central bases correspond to TRBD2. The CDR3 region: CAISYLLRGAPSYEQYF. The sequenced DNA: TGTGCCATCAGCTACCTCTTGCGGGGGGCTCCCTCCTACGAGCAGTACTTC.